The rows below give T cell receptor beta chains drawn from one sample of a study of blood T cell repertoires in COVID-19. The data were produced by immunoSEQ multiplex PCR, yet TCRdb's version contains in-frame clones alone and is incomplete. Counted here are a few hundred thousand clones, about 85% occurring once; the ten biggest clones make up around 5.9%. The sequenced material came from PBMCs or T cells enriched from blood (not recorded which). These receptors were taken from a woman between 25 and 40 years old who had recovered from COVID-19. Both conserved end residues are part of each CDR3. Fields, in order: D gene, J gene, V gene, clone size, CDR3 DNA, CDR3 protein. A D gene is named only where the DNA matches it firmly. Some rows mark clone size as missing; the rest say once, few, many or name a class of expanded clone.

NA,TRBJ1-5,TRBV30,NA,TGTGCCTGTCGGACAACGCCTAGCAATCAGCCCCAGCATTTT,CACRTTPSNQPQHF
NA,TRBJ2-7,TRBV7-8,NA,TGTGCCAGCAGCTGGGGACAAACCTACGAGCAGTACTTC,CASSWGQTYEQYF
NA,TRBJ1-1,TRBV30,NA,TGTGCCTGGAGTGTACGGGAGCTCTCCAACACTGAAGCTTTCTTT,CAWSVRELSNTEAFF
NA,TRBJ1-1,TRBV19,NA,TGTGCCAGTAGTATGACAGTGAACACTGAAGCTTTCTTT,CASSMTVNTEAFF
TRBD1,TRBJ1-2,TRBV3-1/TRBV3-2,NA,TGTGCCAGCAGCCAGAGACAGGGAGCTGTAGCTTTTGGCTACACCTTC,CASSQRQGAVAFGYTF
TRBD1,TRBJ1-2,TRBV11-2,NA,TGTGCCAGCAGCTTAGACATGACAGGGGGCAGGGGCTACACCTTC,CASSLDMTGGRGYTF
NA,TRBJ1-1,TRBV2,NA,TGTGCCAGCAAAGAGAGTCCGAACACTGAAGCTTTCTTT,CASKESPNTEAFF
TRBD1,TRBJ2-7,TRBV4-3,NA,TGCGCCAGCAGCCAAGCGGGACAGGGTAACTACGAGCAGTACTTC,CASSQAGQGNYEQYF
TRBD1,TRBJ1-6,TRBV25-1,NA,TGTGCCAGCAGTGAAGCAGGTCCAGGGGGAGGTTCACCCCTCCACTTT,CASSEAGPGGGSPLHF
TRBD1,TRBJ1-2,TRBV7-3,NA,TGTGCCAGCGGTGGAAGGGGGCAGGGCTACACCTTC,CASGGRGQGYTF
TRBD1,TRBJ1-4,TRBV5-1,NA,TGCGCCAGCAGACAGGGGCCTAATGAAAAACTGTTTTTT,CASRQGPNEKLFF
TRBD1,TRBJ1-6,TRBV3-1/TRBV3-2,few,TGTGCCAGCAGCCAAGTGGGGGGACAGGGCTATTCCCTCCACTTT,CASSQVGGQGYSLHF
NA,TRBJ1-2,TRBV5-6,NA,TGTGCCAGCAGCTTTGGGTCGGAGGGTGGCTACACCTTC,CASSFGSEGGYTF
NA,TRBJ1-1,TRBV2,once,TGTGCCAGCATGCGGTTAGTTGAAGCTTTCTTT,CASMRLVEAFF
TRBD2,TRBJ2-1,TRBV30,once,TGTGCCTGGAGTGTACTCGCGGGGGGGTTCGGTGAGCAGTTCTTC,CAWSVLAGGFGEQFF
TRBD1,TRBJ1-1,TRBV5-1,NA,TGCGCCAGCAGCCTTGGGGGACAGGCCTCCATCATGAACACTGAAGCTTTCTTT,CASSLGGQASIMNTEAFF
NA,TRBJ2-2,TRBV6-5,NA,TGTGCCAGCAGTCCGTCCACCGGGGAGCTGTTTTTT,CASSPSTGELFF
TRBD1,TRBJ1-2,TRBV4-3,NA,TGCGCCAGCAGCCACGAACTGGGACAGACTAACTATGGCTACACCTTC,CASSHELGQTNYGYTF
TRBD1,TRBJ1-2,TRBV5-8,once,TGTGCCAGCAGATCGACAGGGAACTATGGCTACACCTTC,CASRSTGNYGYTF
NA,TRBJ2-1,TRBV4-3,NA,TGCGCCAGCAGCCAGGAAGGAGGGGACAATGAGCAGTTCTTC,CASSQEGGDNEQFF
TRBD2,TRBJ2-7,TRBV29-1,NA,TGCAGCGTTGGGGGAGGGAACTCCTACGAGCAGTACTTC,CSVGGGNSYEQYF
NA,TRBJ2-1,TRBV5-1,NA,TGCGCCAGCAGCGGAGGGGGACAGAACAATGAGCAGTTCTTC,CASSGGGQNNEQFF